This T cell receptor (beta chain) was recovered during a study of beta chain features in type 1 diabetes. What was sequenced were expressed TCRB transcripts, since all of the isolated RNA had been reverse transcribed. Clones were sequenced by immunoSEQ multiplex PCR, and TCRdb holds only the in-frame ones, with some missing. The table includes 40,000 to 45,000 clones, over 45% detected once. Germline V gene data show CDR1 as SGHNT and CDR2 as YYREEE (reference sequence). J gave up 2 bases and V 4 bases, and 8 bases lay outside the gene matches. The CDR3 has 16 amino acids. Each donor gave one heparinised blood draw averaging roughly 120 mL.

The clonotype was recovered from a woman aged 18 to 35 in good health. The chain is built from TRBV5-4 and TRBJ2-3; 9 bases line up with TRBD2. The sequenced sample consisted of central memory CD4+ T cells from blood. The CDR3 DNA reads TGTGCCAGCAGCCCTGGCGGGAGGGCCGACACAGATACGCAGTATTTT. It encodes CASSPGGRADTDTQYF.